The clone carrying this T cell receptor beta chain occurred many times. What it binds is not known. The germline CDR1 and CDR2 sequences are SGHTA and FQGNSA. The germline V and J ends were trimmed by 0 bases and 4 bases, with 11 bases remaining between them. The CDR3 contains 15 residues. Unique molecular identifiers tagged the TCRbeta library. TCRdb re-called the PCR reads through MiXCR, storing one row per CDR3 protein. Among 250,000 to 300,000 distinct CDR3 sequences, over 7.5% were seen once, and the ten largest hold approximately 9.1%. This sample stems from a study of T-cell reconstitution after alpha-beta-depleted transplantation in children. Study-level points and caveats: When one year had passed after transplant, most T-cell counts and diversity came from newly produced T cells. Reportedly, alpha-beta T cells present about two months post-transplant originated from several hundred expanded clones of graft origin. Some patients showed high day-60 TCRbeta diversity, which derived from surviving recipient T cells and thymic progenitors.

J is TRBJ2-3 and V is TRBV7-2; D unclear. The sample here was peripheral blood, taken 360 days after TCRalphabeta/CD19-depleted stem cell transplant. This clonotype was sampled from a female patient between 2 and 10 years old who had a stem cell transplant for Fanconi anemia, so the T cells may come from the graft donor. The CDR3 reads CASSLAITYADTQYF. Here the CDR3 DNA reads TGTGCCAGCAGCTTAGCTATCACTTATGCAGATACGCAGTATTTT.